The clone carrying this T cell receptor (beta chain) was recorded only once. The CDR3 extends over 13 amino acids. Trimming left V 2 bases short and J 9 bases short, with 10 bases between. Germline lookup yields CDR1 MNHEY and CDR2 SVGAGI. This sample is part of a study of CD8 T cells in Susac syndrome. RNA in amounts of roughly 0.5 to 1 ug was reverse transcribed with random hexamers. TCRdb re-analysed the immunoSEQ multiplex PCR reads in MiXCR, keeping a single row per CDR3 protein. The sample includes roughly 130,000 distinct CDR3 sequences, around 94% of them seen just once. This rearrangement joins TRBV6-5 to TRBJ2-2, with D perhaps matching TRBD1 (5 bases). The sequenced sample was CD4+ T cells from PBMCs. The TCR was taken from a human donor with multiple sclerosis. CDR3 loop: CASSYTRTRELFF. As DNA, the CDR3 is TGTGCCAGCAGTTACACGAGGACAAGGGAGCTGTTTTTT.